The TCR beta chain described here comes from a study of T cell changes during pregnancy in multiple sclerosis. Sequencing used immunoSEQ multiplex PCR; TCRdb keeps in-frame clones, though not all of them. The sample lists about 23,000 clones, roughly 90% seen once, with around 7% in the top ten. This CDR3 spans 15 amino acids. V gave up 4 bases and J gave up 4 bases; unmatched junction bases: 9. CDR1 and CDR2 (germline): SGHRS, YFSETQ. The starting material was CD8+ T cells from peripheral blood mononuclear cells, obtained in the first trimester of pregnancy. This receptor was taken from a female donor with multiple sclerosis, enrolled in a pregnancy study. This chain links TRBV5-1 with TRBJ2-3, with 7 bases aligning to TRBD1. CDR3 nucleotide sequence: TGCGCCAGCAGCAGATCGACAGGGTATGCAGATACGCAGTATTTT. Encoded protein: CASSRSTGYADTQYF. The variable domain in full, completed from reference TRBV5-1 and TRBJ2-3, reads KAGVTQTPRYLIKTRGQQVTLSCSPISGHRSVSWYQQTPGQGLQFLFEYFSETQRNKGNFPGRFSGRQFSNSRSEMNVSTLELGDSALYLCASSRSTGYADTQYFGPGTRLTVL.